The 26 T cell receptor beta chains reported below all come from one sample, sequenced in a study of blood T cell repertoires in COVID-19. The data were produced by immunoSEQ multiplex PCR, yet TCRdb's version contains in-frame clones alone and is incomplete. The sample yields more than 300,000 clones, about 82% seen once. Source material: peripheral blood. Receptors were obtained from a woman aged 45-59 years with acute or convalescent COVID-19.

This CDR3 reads CASSFVFLAGESEKLFF. The CDR3 DNA follows: TGTGCCAGCAGTTTCGTTTTTTTAGCGGGGGAGAGTGAAAAACTGTTTTTT. The chain uses TRBV28 and TRBJ1-4; D might be TRBD1 (5 bases). This CDR3 is built from 17 residues. The V and J ends lost 3 bases and 7 bases respectively, with 21 bases between them. Germline CDR1 reads MDHEN; CDR2 reads SYDVKM.

The V gene is TRBV7-2, the J gene TRBJ1-1; 7 positions agree with TRBD1. The V gene end was trimmed by 5 bases and the J gene end by 1 base; junction bases not matched to a gene: 7. From germline, CDR1 is SGHTA and CDR2 FQGNSA. CDR3 size: 15 residues. CDR3 DNA: TGTGCCAGCAGCGCGGGACAGATAAAGAACACTGAAGCTTTCTTT. This sequence encodes CASSAGQIKNTEAFF.

In DNA form, the CDR3 reads TGCGCCAGCAGCTTGGGGGCAGGTGTTGAAGCTTTCTTT. It specifies CASSLGAGVEAFF. This chain links TRBV5-1 with TRBJ1-1; the D is unclear. The germline CDR1 and CDR2 sequences are SGHRS and YFSETQ. This CDR3 comprises 13 residues. Trimming removed 0 bases from V and 7 bases from J, with 10 bases in between.

This chain links TRBV5-1 with TRBJ1-6; TRBD1 might be the D (5 bases). V was pared by 6 bases and J by 16 bases, with 23 bases between. The CDR3 sequence is 14 residues long. Germline CDR1 is SGHRS and CDR2 is YFSETQ. The CDR3 spells CASTSLTDPSNLHF. The CDR3 coding sequence is TGCGCCAGCACCTCCCTGACAGACCCAAGTAATCTCCACTTT.

The chain uses TRBV27 and TRBJ1-2, with 10 bases fitting TRBD1. V dropped 5 bases and J dropped 8; count of bases not matched to a gene: 11. The CDR3 consists of 15 residues. CDR1 and CDR2 (germline): MNHEY, SMNVEV (reference sequence). CDR3 protein: CASSHLPGTGDGYTF. The CDR3 DNA sequence: TGTGCCAGCAGTCACCTCCCCGGGACAGGGGACGGCTACACCTTC.

Concerning this clone itself: The sample has other DNA sequences that encode this CDR3 too. The chain recombines TRBV5-1 with TRBJ2-2; D is ambiguous. Trimming shortened V by 0 bases and J by 0 bases, and 6 bases separated the two germline ends. The CDR3 consists of 15 residues. From germline, CDR1 is SGHRS and CDR2 YFSETQ. CDR3 coding DNA: TGCGCCAGCAGCTTGGGGGCCCCGAACACCGGGGAGCTGTTTTTT. It translates to CASSLGAPNTGELFF.

The chain recombines TRBV5-1 with TRBJ2-7, with a weak D call TRBD2 (5 bases). The germline V and J ends were trimmed by 4 bases and 0 bases, with 5 bases remaining between them. The CDR3 runs to 12 residues. Germline CDR1 reads SGHRS; CDR2 reads YFSETQ. The CDR3 protein is CASSDYSYEQYF. The CDR3 DNA reads as TGCGCCAGCAGCGACTACTCCTACGAGCAGTACTTC.

This clone appeared a single time. This chain connects TRBV27 to TRBJ2-1, with 11 bases fitting TRBD2. From germline, CDR1 is MNHEY and CDR2 SMNVEV (reference sequence). The CDR3 runs 16 residues. V was clipped by 5 bases and J by 6 bases; unmatched bases: 9. This CDR3 is CASSGGLAGGFNEQFF. Here the CDR3 DNA reads TGTGCCAGCAGTGGGGGGCTAGCGGGAGGCTTCAATGAGCAGTTCTTC.

CDR3 DNA: TGTGCCAGCAGTTACGGCGGGGCTGGCACCGGGGAGCTGTTTTTT. This encodes CASSYGGAGTGELFF. The chain has TRBV6-5 and TRBJ2-2; D possibly corresponds to TRBD2 (6 bases). Germline V lookup: CDR1 MNHEY, CDR2 SVGAGI. The germline V and J ends were trimmed by 2 bases and 4 bases, with 11 bases remaining between them. CDR3 size: 15 residues.

This clone came up once. The chain couples TRBV27 to TRBJ1-2; 8 bases agree with TRBD1. The CDR3 spans 13 residues. With V trimmed by 6 bases and J by 8 bases, 8 bases remained unmatched. The V gene's germline CDR1 is MNHEY and CDR2 SMNVEV (reference sequence). CDR3 sequence (DNA): TGTGCCAGCAGACCTACAGGGGGGAGCGGCTACACCTTC. It encodes CASRPTGGSGYTF.

The CDR3 loop is CASSRLTSGRAHEQYF. CDR3 nucleotide sequence: TGTGCCAGTAGCCGACTTACTAGCGGGAGGGCCCACGAGCAGTACTTC. This chain uses TRBV19 with TRBJ2-7, with 13 bases that match TRBD2. With 6 bases clipped from V and 5 bases from J, the junction kept 10 bases outside the gene matches. Germline V gene data show CDR1 as LNHDA and CDR2 as SQIVND (reference sequence). CDR3 length: 16 amino acids.

The rearrangement links TRBV11-1 to TRBJ2-3; 9 bases match TRBD2. V shed 7 bases, J shed 3 bases, and the junction held 8 bases outside the gene matches. Germline-derived CDR1 and CDR2 are SGHAT and FQDESV (reference sequence). The CDR3 consists of 15 residues. The CDR3 DNA is TGTGCCAGCAAGCCTAGCGGGATTCTTACAGATACGCAGTATTTT. This codes for CASKPSGILTDTQYF.

This chain uses TRBV28 with TRBJ2-3; no firm D call. Trimming left V 7 bases short and J 1 base short, with 12 bases between. Per the germline V gene, CDR1 is MDHEN and CDR2 is SYDVKM. This CDR3 spans 14 amino acids. The DNA for the CDR3 is TGTGCCAGCACTTGGCCTGGAGGCACAGATACGCAGTATTTT. Its translation is CASTWPGGTDTQYF.

This chain joins TRBV21-1 and TRBJ1-5; TRBD1 is the table's D call, not checked against the DNA. TRBV21-1 is flagged as a pseudogene. The CDR3 loop spans 18 amino acids. The CDR3 protein is CASSRRQGARGGNQPQHF. The CDR3 nucleotides are TGTGCCAGCAGCAGACGACAGGGGGCGCGGGGGGGCAATCAGCCCCAGCATTTT.

This rearrangement joins TRBV9 to TRBJ2-1; 9 bases are shared with TRBD2. Per germline, CDR1 SGDLS and CDR2 YYNGEE. After removal of 4 bases from V and 3 bases from J, the junction contained 8 bases not matched to a gene. CDR3 size: 16 residues. Here the CDR3 DNA reads TGTGCCAGCAGCCCGTCGGATAGCGGGGGCTACAATGAGCAGTTCTTC. Translated, it gives CASSPSDSGGYNEQFF.

The CDR3 is CATGDRGDYGYTF. Written as DNA, the CDR3 is TGTGCCACCGGGGACAGGGGGGACTATGGCTACACCTTC. V usage is TRBV7-9 and J usage is TRBJ1-2; 11 nucleotides line up with TRBD1. Trimming removed 10 bases from V and 3 bases from J; junction bases left unmatched: 4. Germline CDR1 reads SEHNR; CDR2 reads FQNEAQ (reference sequence). There are 13 residues in the CDR3. Based on the CDR3 plus reference TRBV7-9 and TRBJ1-2, the full variable domain is DTGVSQNPRHKITKRGQNVTFRCDPISEHNRLYWYRQTLGQGPEFLTYFQNEAQLEKSRLLSDRFSAERPKGSFSTLEIQRTEQGDSAMYLCATGDRGDYGYTFGSGTRLTVV.

The V call is TRBV9, the J call TRBJ2-1; the match to TRBD2 covers 11 bases. Germline CDR1 reads SGDLS; CDR2 reads YYNGEE. J lost 9 bases, V lost 0 bases, and 5 bases had no gene match. The CDR3 has 15 residues. The CDR3 sequence is CASSVVLAGVAEQFF. Written as DNA, the CDR3 is TGTGCCAGCAGCGTAGTACTAGCGGGAGTTGCTGAGCAGTTCTTC.

The rearrangement links TRBV15 to TRBJ1-1; D is possibly TRBD1 (6 bases). CDR1 and CDR2 from the germline V gene are LNHNV and YYDKDF (reference sequence). V lost 5 bases and J lost 5, with 15 bases in between. The CDR3 loop spans 14 amino acids. CDR3 nucleotide sequence: TGTGCCACCAGCCTACACCCCCAGGGGACTGAAGCTTTCTTT. Its translation is CATSLHPQGTEAFF.

This clone was seen a single time. This chain links TRBV20-1 with TRBJ1-4, with D unclear. V was shortened by 3 bases and J by 5 bases, with 7 bases between the two germline ends. Germline assignment: CDR1 DFQATT and CDR2 SNEGSKA (reference sequence). The CDR3 runs 12 residues. CDR3: CSASSRNEKLFF. The DNA of the CDR3 is TGCAGTGCTAGTAGCAGGAATGAAAAACTGTTTTTT.

The genes are TRBV3-1 (or the pseudogene TRBV3-2) and TRBJ1-1; a possible D gene is TRBD1 (5 bases). Germline values: CDR1 LGHDT, CDR2 YNNKEL (reference sequence). The CDR3 loop spans 13 amino acids. The V end lost 3 bases, the J end lost 4 bases, and 9 bases lay between the germline ends. The CDR3 DNA reads TGTGCCAGCAGCCATCGGGGGTTCACTGAAGCTTTCTTT. This sequence encodes CASSHRGFTEAFF.

The rearrangement links TRBV7-2 to TRBJ2-2; 10 bases are a match to TRBD1. Germline loops: CDR1 SGHTA, CDR2 FQGNSA. The CDR3 is 18 amino acids. With 5 bases clipped from V and 6 bases from J, the junction kept 15 bases outside the gene matches. CDR3 amino acids: CASSATFGTGVVAGELFF. The CDR3, as DNA: TGTGCCAGCAGCGCTACATTCGGGACAGGGGTGGTTGCCGGGGAGCTGTTTTTT. The variable domain in full, completed from reference TRBV7-2 and TRBJ2-2, reads GAGVSQSPSNKVTEKGKDVELRCDPISGHTALYWYRQSLGQGLEFLIYFQGNSAPDKSGLPSDRFSAERTGGSVSTLTIQRTQQEDSAVYLCASSATFGTGVVAGELFFGEGSRLTVL.

This chain uses TRBV6-6 with TRBJ2-2; 9 bases align to TRBD1. In germline, CDR1 is MNHNY, CDR2 SVGAGI (reference sequence). The junction had 8 bases not matched to a gene; V was cut back by 4 bases and J by 5 bases. The CDR3 is made up of 16 amino acids. The CDR3 loop reads CASSSGQGGGTGELFF. The CDR3 DNA follows: TGTGCCAGCAGTTCGGGACAGGGAGGAGGGACCGGGGAGCTGTTTTTT.

This clone showed up just a few times. This sequence joins TRBV3-1 (or the pseudogene TRBV3-2) and TRBJ2-2; 7 nucleotides agree with TRBD1. After removal of 5 bases from V and 7 bases from J, the junction contained 4 bases not matched to a gene. Germline values: CDR1 LGHDT, CDR2 YNNKEL (reference sequence). This CDR3 has 13 residues. CDR3 in amino acids: CASSNRGVGELFF. In DNA, the CDR3 is TGTGCCAGCAGCAACAGGGGTGTCGGGGAGCTGTTTTTT.

The V call is TRBV9, the J call TRBJ2-7; 8 nucleotides align to TRBD2. The CDR3 is 16 residues long. After removal of 4 bases from V and 0 bases from J, the junction contained 9 bases not matched to a gene. The germline V gene encodes CDR1 SGDLS and CDR2 YYNGEE. The CDR3 region is CASSPPAGTSSYEQYF. CDR3 coding DNA: TGTGCCAGCAGCCCTCCTGCCGGGACTAGCTCCTACGAGCAGTACTTC.

V is TRBV5-4 and J is TRBJ2-2, with 8 bases matching TRBD1. Trimming cost V 4 bases and J 2 bases; bases outside gene matches: 7. Germline V gene lookup returns CDR1 SGHNT and CDR2 YYREEE (reference sequence). The length of the CDR3 is 16 residues. CDR3 in amino acids: CASSPAGGINTGELFF. CDR3 coding DNA: TGTGCCAGCAGCCCGGCAGGGGGCATCAACACCGGGGAGCTGTTTTTT.

The chain links TRBV29-1 to TRBJ1-2; 8 positions agree with TRBD1. This CDR3 has 13 residues. Per germline, CDR1 SQVTM and CDR2 ANQGSEA. V shed 6 bases, J shed 4 bases, and the junction held 7 bases outside the gene matches. CDR3: CSVDRDGGYGYTF. CDR3 DNA: TGCAGCGTGGACAGGGACGGGGGCTATGGCTACACCTTC.